This is a list of T cell receptor beta chains from one sample in a study of T cell responses to AZD1222 COVID-19 vaccine. Produced via immunoSEQ multiplex PCR; TCRdb's table is partial and in-frame only. The sample includes 110,000 to 150,000 clones, approximately 90% of them seen just once. The specimen was peripheral blood, collected on day 0 of AZD1222 vaccination. Receptors were obtained from an adult in good health. Each CDR3 is given with its conserved first and last residue. The D gene is left open where the match is weak. Clone size, where shown, is once, few, many, or a class for clones that have expanded.

v_gene	abundance	d_gene	j_gene	CDR3aa	CDR3nt
TRBV4-1	-	-	TRBJ1-4	CASSPFYNTGINNEKLFF	TGCGCCAGCAGCCCCTTCTACAATACAGGGATTAATAATGAAAAACTGTTTTTT
TRBV7-9	-	-	TRBJ2-1	CASSLVGQDTNEQFF	TGTGCCAGCAGCTTAGTGGGGCAGGATACGAATGAGCAGTTCTTC
TRBV7-8	once	TRBD1	TRBJ2-2	CASSSRDRGSGELFF	TGTGCCAGCAGCTCCCGGGACAGGGGATCCGGGGAGCTGTTTTTT
TRBV29-1	once	TRBD1	TRBJ1-2	CSVETGGAGGYTF	TGCAGCGTCGAGACAGGGGGCGCGGGTGGCTACACCTTC
TRBV28	once	-	TRBJ2-3	CAEGEGSTDTQYF	TGTGCTGAGGGGGAGGGGAGCACAGATACGCAGTATTTT
TRBV19	-	-	TRBJ1-5	CASSSTSGAHNQPQHF	TGTGCCAGTAGCTCGACCAGCGGGGCCCACAATCAGCCCCAGCATTTT
TRBV10-3	once	TRBD1	TRBJ1-2	CAISESMRGRNYGYTF	TGTGCCATCAGTGAGTCGATGAGGGGGCGAAACTATGGCTACACCTTC
TRBV29-1	-	-	TRBJ1-1	CSVIIVAGTEAFF	TGCAGCGTTATTATTGTTGCTGGCACTGAAGCTTTCTTT
TRBV4-1	-	TRBD2	TRBJ2-7	CASSQGGTSGYEQYF	TGCGCCAGCAGCCAAGGGGGAACTAGCGGGTACGAGCAGTACTTC
TRBV9	-	TRBD2	TRBJ2-1	CASSGSSGGDNEQFF	TGTGCCAGCAGCGGATCGAGCGGGGGGGACAATGAGCAGTTCTTC
TRBV5-4	-	TRBD1	TRBJ1-2	CASSQGQGHLDYGYTF	TGTGCCAGCAGCCAAGGACAGGGACATTTGGACTATGGCTACACCTTC
TRBV6-5	-	TRBD1	TRBJ1-5	CASSPGQGGNQPQHF	TGTGCCAGCAGTCCCGGACAGGGCGGCAATCAGCCCCAGCATTTT
TRBV6-5	-	TRBD1	TRBJ1-1	CASLRDRYLNTEAFF	TGTGCCAGCCTTAGGGACAGATACCTGAACACTGAAGCTTTCTTT
TRBV28	-	TRBD1	TRBJ1-1	CASSLLQGANTEAFF	TGTGCCAGCAGTTTGCTGCAGGGGGCGAACACTGAAGCTTTCTTT
TRBV7-8	-	TRBD1	TRBJ2-7	CASSLDGTGPYEQYF	TGTGCCAGCAGCTTAGACGGGACAGGGCCCTACGAGCAGTACTTC
TRBV5-6	-	-	TRBJ1-5	CASSLAGDQPQHF	TGTGCCAGCAGCTTGGCCGGGGATCAGCCCCAGCATTTT
TRBV15	-	-	TRBJ1-3	CATSRKGMDTIYF	TGTGCCACCAGCAGAAAGGGAATGGACACCATATATTTT
TRBV27	-	-	TRBJ1-6	CASSLPVREGFQGVLHF	TGTGCCAGCAGTTTACCCGTCCGGGAGGGTTTCCAGGGAGTCCTCCACTTT
TRBV30	-	-	TRBJ2-2	CAWKRTHANTGELFF	TGTGCCTGGAAAAGGACGCACGCGAACACCGGGGAGCTGTTTTTT
TRBV5-6	-	-	TRBJ1-1	CASSLIGGVTEAFF	TGTGCCAGCAGCTTGATCGGGGGCGTCACTGAAGCTTTCTTT
TRBV19	-	-	TRBJ2-2	CASSPLQGSPGELFF	TGTGCCAGTAGTCCTCTACAGGGTTCGCCCGGGGAGCTGTTTTTT
TRBV6-5	-	-	TRBJ1-2	CASSYTFQRPRDGYTF	TGTGCCAGCAGTTACACTTTTCAACGGCCTCGGGATGGCTACACCTTC
TRBV19	-	-	TRBJ1-3	CASNSAFGNTIYF	TGTGCCAGTAATTCAGCGTTTGGAAACACCATATATTTT
TRBV7-3	-	TRBD2	TRBJ2-1	CASSPQRERNEQFF	TGTGCCAGTTCCCCCCAGCGGGAGCGGAATGAGCAGTTCTTC
TRBV27	-	TRBD2	TRBJ2-3	CASSPGGKGTDTQYF	TGTGCCAGCAGTCCGGGGGGGAAAGGCACAGATACGCAGTATTTT
TRBV9	few	-	TRBJ2-6	CASSPVSGANVLTF	TGTGCCAGCAGCCCCGTCTCTGGGGCCAACGTCCTGACTTTC
TRBV11-3	-	-	TRBJ1-2	CASSLGQINYGYTF	TGTGCCAGCAGCTTAGGACAGATTAACTATGGCTACACCTTC
TRBV19	-	-	TRBJ1-5	CASRPTGHSYSNQPQHF	TGTGCCAGTAGACCCACAGGACACTCCTATAGCAATCAGCCCCAGCATTTT